The rows below give T cell receptor beta chains drawn from one sample of a study of blood T cell repertoires in COVID-19. Sequencing was performed with immunoSEQ multiplex PCR; in TCRdb, only in-frame clones are kept and a portion is missing. The profile shows about 100,000 clones, roughly 80% of them singletons. Sequencing was done on a sample of peripheral blood. The receptor source for this set is a man between 50 and 59 years old with active or convalescent COVID-19. Both conserved end residues are part of each CDR3. A D gene is named only where the DNA matches it firmly. Expanded clones are given a class, and other clones once, few, many or no size at all.

j_call d_call v_call clone_size cdr3_nt cdr3_aa
TRBJ1-1 TRBD1 TRBV6-1 few TGTGCCAGCAGTGAATTGAGGGGGCAAGGCACTGAAGCTTTCTTT CASSELRGQGTEAFF
TRBJ1-4 TRBD1 TRBV2 . TGTGCCAGCAGTTTTTCTGGGACAGTTAGCGAAAAACTGTTTTTT CASSFSGTVSEKLFF
TRBJ2-2 TRBD2 TRBV7-7 . TGTGCTAGCAGCTTAGTCACAGCGGGACTGACCGGGGAGCTGTTTTTT CASSLVTAGLTGELFF
TRBJ1-5 . TRBV10-3 . TGTGCCATCAGTGCGGGGGGCGGAATATCATCCCAGCATTTT CAISAGGGISSQHF
TRBJ1-5 . TRBV6-4 . TGTGCCAGCAGCCCCGGGAGTTCCCATAGCAATCAGCCCCAGCATTTT CASSPGSSHSNQPQHF
TRBJ1-6 TRBD1 TRBV7-8 few TGTGCCAGCAGCAAAAACAGGGGGGATAATTCACCCCTCCACTTT CASSKNRGDNSPLHF
TRBJ1-4 TRBD1 TRBV11-3 . TGTGCCAGCAGCGGGACAGGGGTAGGCGAAAAACTGTTTTTT CASSGTGVGEKLFF
TRBJ2-7 . TRBV5-4 few TGTGCCAGCAGCCCGGGGGGCTCCAATCTTTACGAGCAGTACTTC CASSPGGSNLYEQYF
TRBJ1-1 TRBD1 TRBV5-6 . TGTGCCAGCAGCTTAGGACAGGCGAACACTGAAGCTTTCTTT CASSLGQANTEAFF
TRBJ2-5 . TRBV11-1 once TGTGCCAGCAGCTTTAGGGGAGAGACCCAGTACTTC CASSFRGETQYF
TRBJ2-3 TRBD2 TRBV29-1 . TGCACCATCCAGGGACTAGCGGGAGGCAACACAGATACGCAGTATTTT CTIQGLAGGNTDTQYF
TRBJ2-7 TRBD1 TRBV29-1 once TGCAGCGTCAGACAGGGACAGACCTACGAGCAGTACTTC CSVRQGQTYEQYF
TRBJ2-7 . TRBV28 . TGTGCCAGCAGTTTATCTCCTAGCGCTCACGAGCAGTACTTC CASSLSPSAHEQYF
TRBJ2-3 . TRBV6-6 once TGTGCCAGCACTATCGGTGCTGATACGCAGTATTTT CASTIGADTQYF
TRBJ1-5 TRBD1 TRBV19 once TGTGCCAGTAGTATATTGTCTTGGCAGGGGGTGGGACAGCCCCAGCATTTT CASSILSWQGVGQPQHF
TRBJ1-3 . TRBV6-2/TRBV6-3 . TGTGCCAGCAGCCCTTCCACAGGTCTTGCTGGAAACACCATATATTTT CASSPSTGLAGNTIYF
TRBJ2-7 TRBD1 TRBV29-1 . TGCAGCGTCATCAGACAGGGCTCCTACGAGCAGTACTTC CSVIRQGSYEQYF
TRBJ1-5 . TRBV10-3 . TGTGCCATCAGTGAGACAGGGCTCAATCAGCCCCAGCATTTT CAISETGLNQPQHF
TRBJ2-7 TRBD1 TRBV6-2/TRBV6-3 once TGTGCCAGCAGTACTACCGGGACAGGGGGACGCTCCTACGAGCAGTACTTC CASSTTGTGGRSYEQYF
TRBJ1-2 . TRBV3-1/TRBV3-2 . TGTGCCAGCAGCCAAGATAATGAGGACTCCTATGGCTACACCTTC CASSQDNEDSYGYTF
TRBJ2-2 TRBD2 TRBV6-1 . TGTGCCAGCAGTGAAACGTCTCCCGCGGGGGTCTCTGCCGGGGAGCTGTTTTTT CASSETSPAGVSAGELFF
TRBJ1-6 . TRBV27 . TGTGCCAGCACCACGGAAAGGAGATCACCCCTCCACTTT CASTTERRSPLHF
TRBJ2-7 TRBD1 TRBV9 . TGTGCCAGCAGCTCCGGGACAGGATCCTACGAGCAGTACTTC CASSSGTGSYEQYF
TRBJ2-5 TRBD2 TRBV18 . TGTGCCAGCTCACCGGGGGGGGACGAGACCCAGTACTTC CASSPGGDETQYF
TRBJ2-2 . TRBV5-1 . TGCGCCAGCAGCTTTGACAGGACCACCGGGGAGCTGTTTTTT CASSFDRTTGELFF
TRBJ1-4 TRBD1 TRBV19 . TGTGCCAGTAGTCCCCCCCCCAGGGGACAGGGTGGAAAACTGTTTTTT CASSPPPRGQGGKLFF
TRBJ2-7 TRBD1 TRBV7-9 . TGTGCCAGCAGCCATGGACAGGGGGCTTTATACGAGCAGTACTTC CASSHGQGALYEQYF
TRBJ1-1 . TRBV7-9 few TGTGCCAGCAGCTTAGGTGTCGGGGAACATGAAGCTTTCTTT CASSLGVGEHEAFF
TRBJ2-7 TRBD1 TRBV30 . TGTGCCGGAAGAAGTTTGGACAGGGCCTACGAGCAGTACTTC CAGRSLDRAYEQYF
TRBJ2-3 TRBD2 TRBV19 once TGTGCCAGTAGTATTCTTCCTAGCGGAGCAGATACGCAGTATTTT CASSILPSGADTQYF
TRBJ2-3 . TRBV7-2 . TGTGCCAGCAGCTTAGATAGCACCGGGGGCACAGATACGCAGTATTTT CASSLDSTGGTDTQYF
TRBJ2-2 TRBD1 TRBV27 once TGTGCCAGCAGTTTCCAGGGGGCGGCCACCGGGGAGCTGTTTTTT CASSFQGAATGELFF
TRBJ2-7 TRBD1 TRBV27 . TGTGCCAGCAAAATACTAAGCCCAACGGGACAGCAGTCGAACGAGCAGTACTTC CASKILSPTGQQSNEQYF
TRBJ2-4 TRBD1 TRBV4-1 . TGCGCCAGCAGCCAACTGGGACAGGGGGGAAGAAACATTCAGTACTTC CASSQLGQGGRNIQYF
TRBJ1-1 . TRBV24-1 . TGTGCCACCAGTGATCCTAACACTGAAGCTTTCTTT CATSDPNTEAFF
TRBJ2-3 TRBD2 TRBV6-5 . TGTGCCAGCAGTACCCCGGGACTAGGGTCAGATACGCAGTATTTT CASSTPGLGSDTQYF
TRBJ1-5 . TRBV6-5 . TGTGCCAGCAGTAGGGGCGACCGTAATCAGCCCCAGCATTTT CASSRGDRNQPQHF
TRBJ1-1 TRBD1 TRBV28 . TGTGCCAGCAGTTTAGCTCCGGGACAGGGAAGGGGGAACACTGAAGCTTTCTTT CASSLAPGQGRGNTEAFF
TRBJ1-3 TRBD1 TRBV19 once TGTGCCAGTACTCTAGGGGGCTCTTACTCTGGAAACACCATATATTTT CASTLGGSYSGNTIYF
TRBJ2-7 TRBD1 TRBV27 . TGTGCCAGCAGACACTCTGCTACAGGGGACGAGCAGTACTTC CASRHSATGDEQYF
TRBJ1-6 . TRBV7-3 once TGTGCCAGCAGCTTAAGTGTTGGGAGCAATTCACCCCTCCACTTT CASSLSVGSNSPLHF
TRBJ2-1 . TRBV25-1 . TGTGCCAGCAGTGGCGAACTTGCGACAGATTACAATGAGCAGTTCTTC CASSGELATDYNEQFF
TRBJ2-7 TRBD1 TRBV19 . TGTGCCAGTACCTCCCCAGGGCGGACAGGCTACTACGAGCAGTACTTC CASTSPGRTGYYEQYF
TRBJ2-7 TRBD1 TRBV10-2 . TGCGCCAGCAGTCCCTCGGGGACAGCTCCCGAGCAGTACTTC CASSPSGTAPEQYF
TRBJ2-3 . TRBV27 . TGTGCCAGCAGCCCTCGAGGCCGGGGCACAGATACGCAGTATTTT CASSPRGRGTDTQYF
TRBJ2-3 . TRBV5-1 . TGCGCCAGCAGCCCCGCGGGCGGGAAGATGGCAGATACGCAGTATTTT CASSPAGGKMADTQYF
TRBJ2-2 . TRBV6-5 once TGTGCCAGCACCATCCGGGGTACCGGGGAGCTGTTTTTT CASTIRGTGELFF
TRBJ1-3 . TRBV27 few TGTGCCAGCAGTTTATTCGGGGGGTCTGGAAACACCATATATTTT CASSLFGGSGNTIYF
TRBJ2-7 TRBD2 TRBV11-2 . TGTGCCAGCAGCGGACTAGCGGGAGGGGAAGAGCAGTACTTC CASSGLAGGEEQYF
TRBJ2-1 TRBD2 TRBV29-1 . TGCAGCGTTAGATGGGGGACTAGCGCCGGCCGCAATGAGCAGTTCTTC CSVRWGTSAGRNEQFF
TRBJ2-1 TRBD2 TRBV29-1 once TGCAGCGTTGAAGAGGGCCTAGCGGGAGGGTTCAATGAGCAGTTCTTC CSVEEGLAGGFNEQFF
TRBJ2-7 TRBD1 TRBV19 . TGTGCCAGTAGTATTACAGGGGGCGGGCGGCAGTACTTC CASSITGGGRQYF
TRBJ2-3 . TRBV11-2 . TGTGCCAGCAGCTTAGAGACAGCCCTGATTTACACAGATACGCAGTATTTT CASSLETALIYTDTQYF
TRBJ1-2 . TRBV7-2 . TGTGCCAGCAGCTCAAGCCAGGGTGTTGGCTACACCTTC CASSSSQGVGYTF